Listed below are T cell receptor beta chains from one sample, sequenced in a study of blood T cell repertoires in COVID-19. The table came from immunoSEQ multiplex PCR; TCRdb's copy has only in-frame clones and leaves some out. This table has 90,000 to 150,000 clones, 85% to 90% appearing once. The sequenced sample was peripheral blood. These receptors were taken from a woman aged 45 to 65 with acute or convalescent COVID-19. Each CDR3 is given without its conserved first and last residue. The D gene is left open where the match is weak. Size is omitted from some rows. Given values are once, few, many or a class for expanded clones.

cdr3_aa clone_size d_call j_call v_call
ASSQRVGGSYEQY . . TRBJ2-7 TRBV4-3
ASSPGTSGNYEQY . TRBD2 TRBJ2-7 TRBV7-6
ASSQDRTEQY once . TRBJ2-7 TRBV4-3
AWGRGKSTDTQY . . TRBJ2-3 TRBV30
SVSPLDGYT once . TRBJ1-2 TRBV29-1
ATSRDLGTQVGGYT . . TRBJ1-2 TRBV15
ASSQDLSGSGYT . . TRBJ1-2 TRBV4-3
ASSSGLAGDNPGELF . TRBD2 TRBJ2-2 TRBV6-2/TRBV6-3
ASSLDSPKSTQY few . TRBJ2-5 TRBV28
ASSEFVRPTGAHGYT . TRBD1 TRBJ1-2 TRBV25-1
ASMATGVSGELF . . TRBJ2-2 TRBV6-5
AIPEASGGSYNEQF . TRBD2 TRBJ2-1 TRBV2
SVAGTKAGTDTQY . TRBD2 TRBJ2-3 TRBV29-1
ASSRPKEGNQPQH . . TRBJ1-5 TRBV23-1
SVEVSRDRVYEQY . TRBD1 TRBJ2-7 TRBV29-1
ASSNRGQGKY . TRBD1 TRBJ2-7 TRBV6-5
ASSLGLAGVGADTQY . TRBD2 TRBJ2-3 TRBV5-1
ASSYGAVYGYT . . TRBJ1-2 TRBV6-5
ASSLLSGGAAGELF . TRBD2 TRBJ2-2 TRBV3-1/TRBV3-2
ASSLVAGPYNEQF . TRBD2 TRBJ2-1 TRBV5-8
ASSVTSGSRAGELF . TRBD2 TRBJ2-2 TRBV2
ASSHGPGGGNGYT . . TRBJ1-2 TRBV6-2/TRBV6-3
ASSGTNYGYT . . TRBJ1-2 TRBV2
ASRDGGNSPLH . . TRBJ1-6 TRBV2
ASSSPSGPGLEKLF once . TRBJ1-4 TRBV6-2/TRBV6-3
ASSDPPGNTEAF once . TRBJ1-1 TRBV11-2
ASSSQRDREGGYT . TRBD1 TRBJ1-2 TRBV7-2
ASSYAQGGYGYT . TRBD1 TRBJ1-2 TRBV6-5
ASSSPGTSGADTQY . TRBD2 TRBJ2-3 TRBV6-2/TRBV6-3
ASSITGTASGNTIY . TRBD1 TRBJ1-3 TRBV7-6
ASSLSPQGSSGNTIY . . TRBJ1-3 TRBV3-1/TRBV3-2
ASSESANTGELF . . TRBJ2-2 TRBV10-2
ASSIQGTEAF . . TRBJ1-1 TRBV7-8
ASSLAGGNNEQF . TRBD2 TRBJ2-1 TRBV18
ASRGLAGGTDTQY . TRBD2 TRBJ2-3 TRBV27
ASTKDRGPDTIY few TRBD1 TRBJ1-3 TRBV7-9
AISVQGVDQPQH . TRBD1 TRBJ1-5 TRBV10-3
ASSSLRGHSNQPQH . . TRBJ1-5 TRBV7-8
ASSEGTANYGYT . . TRBJ1-2 TRBV6-4
ATSDPASGRGGEQF . TRBD2 TRBJ2-1 TRBV24-1
ASSRISGTSFRDTQY few TRBD2 TRBJ2-3 TRBV11-3
ASSYGTGGTEAF . TRBD1 TRBJ1-1 TRBV18
ASSQRGRMNTEAF . . TRBJ1-1 TRBV3-1/TRBV3-2
ASMTNNLYGYT . . TRBJ1-2 TRBV2
ASSVWGQGSYNEQF . TRBD1 TRBJ2-1 TRBV9
ASSPDGNYGYT . . TRBJ1-2 TRBV7-9